This TCR beta chain was sequenced during a study of blood T cell repertoires in COVID-19. Germline-derived CDR1 and CDR2 are SGHDN and FVKESK. This CDR3 comprises 13 residues. V shed 1 base and J 6 bases; nucleotides not matched to a gene: 0. Assay used: immunoSEQ multiplex PCR; TCRdb lists only in-frame clones, some missing. Found here are approximately 300,000 clones, almost 90% of them singletons; the top ten hold around 4.3%. V usage is TRBV14 and J usage is TRBJ2-1, with 7 bases that match TRBD2. Sequenced input: PBMCs or T cells enriched from blood (not recorded which). This sequence originates from a woman aged 18-35 years with acute COVID-19. The CDR3: CASSQGGGNEQFF. The CDR3 DNA sequence: TGTGCCAGCAGCCAAGGGGGGGGCAATGAGCAGTTCTTC.